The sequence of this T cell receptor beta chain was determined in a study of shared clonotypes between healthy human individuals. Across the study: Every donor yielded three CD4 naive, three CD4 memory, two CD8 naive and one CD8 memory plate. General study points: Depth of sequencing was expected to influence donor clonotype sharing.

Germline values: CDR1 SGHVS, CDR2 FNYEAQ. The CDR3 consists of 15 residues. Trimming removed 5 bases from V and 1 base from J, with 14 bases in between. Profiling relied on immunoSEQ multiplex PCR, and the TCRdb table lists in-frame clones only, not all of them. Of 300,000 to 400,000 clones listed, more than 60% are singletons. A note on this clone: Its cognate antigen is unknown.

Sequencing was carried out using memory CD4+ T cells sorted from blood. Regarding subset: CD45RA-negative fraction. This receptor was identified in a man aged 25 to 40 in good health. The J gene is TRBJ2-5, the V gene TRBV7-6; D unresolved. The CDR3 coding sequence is TGTGCCAGCAGCGCGACCAATCCGCCCCAAGAGACCCAGTACTTC. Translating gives CASSATNPPQETQYF.